This paragraph covers one T cell receptor (beta chain) sequence. The antigen remains undetermined. This sample stems from a study of Graves' ophthalmopathy and Graves' hyperthyroidism. Study observations and caveats: A 13-signature model separated ophthalmopathy from stable hyperthyroidism, reaching 85% to 90% sensitivity and 81.08% specificity cross-validated.

RNA transcripts were the template, and TCR beta CDR3 regions were amplified from them. HTBI-primed first-round RT-PCR preceded second-round multiplex PCR. TCRdb analysed the multiplex PCR reads with MiXCR anew, one entry per CDR3 protein. The profile covers 900,000 to 1,200,000 distinct CDR3 sequences, with around a third appearing a single time and 11% taken by the ten largest. The sample taken for sequencing was peripheral blood or thyroid tissue (not recorded which). The origin of this receptor is an adult man with Graves' hyperthyroidism.

The CDR3 DNA follows: TGTGCCATCAGTGAATTCGGGGGACAGGTCTATGGCTACACCTTC. It specifies CAISEFGGQVYGYTF. J is TRBJ1-2 and V is TRBV10-3; 8 positions agree with TRBD1. The V segment lost 3 bases and the J segment 4 bases; nucleotides outside the gene matches: 7. The germline gives CDR1 ENHRY, CDR2 SYGVKD. The CDR3 covers 15 residues.